This is a list of T cell receptor beta chains from one sample in a study of identical twins. TCRdb re-called the 5' RACE reads with MiXCR, one entry per CDR3 protein. Of approximately 600,000 distinct CDR3 sequences in the sample, roughly 7.1% were seen once. This sample also belongs to another study, concerning yellow fever vaccine responses in identical twins.

Sample: PBMCs. Every receptor here comes from a young woman in good health. Both conserved end residues are part of each CDR3. D genes are given only for firm matches. Clone size is given for some rows only: seen once, a few or many times, or a class if the clone is expanded.

abundance: NA
d_gene: TRBD1
j_gene: TRBJ2-7
v_gene: TRBV5-1
CDR3nt: TGCGCCAGCAGCTTGACAGGGGCTAGCACCGAGCAGTACTTC
CDR3aa: CASSLTGASTEQYF

abundance: NA
d_gene: NA
j_gene: TRBJ2-7
v_gene: TRBV2
CDR3nt: TGTGCCAGCGGGTTTCACGAGCAGTACTTC
CDR3aa: CASGFHEQYF

abundance: NA
d_gene: TRBD1
j_gene: TRBJ1-5
v_gene: TRBV23-1
CDR3nt: TGCGCCAGCAGTCGCCACAGGGGAAATAGCAATCAGCCCCAGCATTTT
CDR3aa: CASSRHRGNSNQPQHF

abundance: many
d_gene: NA
j_gene: TRBJ2-2
v_gene: TRBV12-3/TRBV12-4
CDR3nt: TGTGCCAGCAGTTTTCTGGTCGGGGAGCTGTTTTTT
CDR3aa: CASSFLVGELFF

abundance: NA
d_gene: NA
j_gene: TRBJ2-3
v_gene: TRBV29-1
CDR3nt: TGCAGCGTTTGGGATAGGGGGGGTTCGGGGGATACGCAGTATTTT
CDR3aa: CSVWDRGGSGDTQYF

abundance: many
d_gene: NA
j_gene: TRBJ1-1
v_gene: TRBV7-6
CDR3nt: TGTGCCAGCAGCCCTGGAGGGTTTTTGAGTGAAGCTTTCTTT
CDR3aa: CASSPGGFLSEAFF

abundance: many
d_gene: NA
j_gene: TRBJ2-3
v_gene: TRBV5-1
CDR3nt: TGCGCCAGCAGCTTGGGGGGGGCACCCGAAGATACGCAGTATTTT
CDR3aa: CASSLGGAPEDTQYF

abundance: NA
d_gene: NA
j_gene: TRBJ1-5
v_gene: TRBV6-1
CDR3nt: TGTGCCAGCAGTGGGAACTGGGGTGGTAGCAATCAGCCCCAGCATTTT
CDR3aa: CASSGNWGGSNQPQHF

abundance: NA
d_gene: NA
j_gene: TRBJ2-7
v_gene: TRBV5-6
CDR3nt: TGTGCCAGCAGCCCCGGGGTCGTCTACGAGCAGTACTTC
CDR3aa: CASSPGVVYEQYF

abundance: NA
d_gene: NA
j_gene: TRBJ1-1
v_gene: TRBV5-1
CDR3nt: TGCGCCAGCAGCTTAACCGGGGCCCTAGGTAGTACTGAAGCTTTCTTT
CDR3aa: CASSLTGALGSTEAFF

abundance: many
d_gene: NA
j_gene: TRBJ1-2
v_gene: TRBV19
CDR3nt: TGTGCCAGTAGTATTTCACCGGACAGCTATGGCTACACCTTC
CDR3aa: CASSISPDSYGYTF

abundance: many
d_gene: TRBD1
j_gene: TRBJ1-1
v_gene: TRBV5-1
CDR3nt: TGCGCCAGCAGCTATACAGGGGGCGGTGAAGCTTTCTTT
CDR3aa: CASSYTGGGEAFF

abundance: few
d_gene: NA
j_gene: TRBJ1-1
v_gene: TRBV6-2/TRBV6-3
CDR3nt: TGTGCCAGCAGGCACGGGGGACGGATGAACACTGAAGCTTTCTTT
CDR3aa: CASRHGGRMNTEAFF

abundance: many
d_gene: NA
j_gene: TRBJ2-3
v_gene: TRBV9
CDR3nt: TGTGCCAGCAGCGTAACAACTAGCACAGATACGCAGTATTTT
CDR3aa: CASSVTTSTDTQYF

abundance: NA
d_gene: TRBD2
j_gene: TRBJ2-3
v_gene: TRBV3-1
CDR3nt: TGTGCCAGCTGCCAAGACGCGGGGGTCACAGATACGCAGTATTTT
CDR3aa: CASCQDAGVTDTQYF

abundance: NA
d_gene: NA
j_gene: TRBJ1-1
v_gene: TRBV29-1
CDR3nt: TGCAGCGTTGAAGACGGTCCTTTGGGCGCTTTCTTT
CDR3aa: CSVEDGPLGAFF

abundance: few
d_gene: TRBD2
j_gene: TRBJ2-5
v_gene: TRBV6-5
CDR3nt: TGTGCCAGCAGTTCTCCGGGCCGGGGGGAAGAGACCCAGTACTTC
CDR3aa: CASSSPGRGEETQYF

abundance: NA
d_gene: NA
j_gene: TRBJ2-3
v_gene: TRBV5-1
CDR3nt: TGCGCCAGCAGCCTCTCGGCGGGTGGGAATACGCAGTATTTT
CDR3aa: CASSLSAGGNTQYF

abundance: NA
d_gene: TRBD2
j_gene: TRBJ2-7
v_gene: TRBV12-3/TRBV12-4
CDR3nt: TGTGCCAGCAGTATAACGACTAGCGGGGGCGAGCAGTACTTC
CDR3aa: CASSITTSGGEQYF

abundance: many
d_gene: TRBD1
j_gene: TRBJ1-1
v_gene: TRBV2
CDR3nt: TGTGCCAGCAGGAGGGACAGGGAAGAAGCTTTCTTT
CDR3aa: CASRRDREEAFF

abundance: many
d_gene: NA
j_gene: TRBJ1-2
v_gene: TRBV5-1
CDR3nt: TGCGCCAGCAGCTTGCCTGACAGTCAGGGCTACACCTTC
CDR3aa: CASSLPDSQGYTF

abundance: NA
d_gene: TRBD1
j_gene: TRBJ2-6
v_gene: TRBV4-1
CDR3nt: TGCGCCAGCAGCCAACAAAGACAGGGGGCGACTGGGGCCAACGTCCTGACTTTC
CDR3aa: CASSQQRQGATGANVLTF

abundance: few
d_gene: NA
j_gene: TRBJ2-7
v_gene: TRBV7-6
CDR3nt: TGTGCCAGCAGCTTACAGGACTCCTACGAGCAGTACTTC
CDR3aa: CASSLQDSYEQYF

abundance: many
d_gene: TRBD2
j_gene: TRBJ2-1
v_gene: TRBV5-1
CDR3nt: TGCGCCAGCAGTCAAACTAGCGGGAGGGCAAATGAGCAGTTCTTC
CDR3aa: CASSQTSGRANEQFF

abundance: NA
d_gene: NA
j_gene: TRBJ1-2
v_gene: TRBV29-1
CDR3nt: TGCAGCGTAATGGCTCACCAGGTACCCTATGGCTACACCTTC
CDR3aa: CSVMAHQVPYGYTF

abundance: NA
d_gene: NA
j_gene: TRBJ1-2
v_gene: TRBV12-3/TRBV12-4
CDR3nt: TGTGCCAGCAGCCTATCTGGGACATCTGGCTACACCTTC
CDR3aa: CASSLSGTSGYTF

abundance: many
d_gene: NA
j_gene: TRBJ2-5
v_gene: TRBV12-3/TRBV12-4
CDR3nt: TGTGCCAGCAGTTCAGGCCTAAGGCAAGAGACCCAGTACTTC
CDR3aa: CASSSGLRQETQYF

abundance: many
d_gene: NA
j_gene: TRBJ1-5
v_gene: TRBV2
CDR3nt: TGTGCCAGCAGTGAAGGACAGGTGTCCAATCAGCCCCAGCATTTT
CDR3aa: CASSEGQVSNQPQHF

abundance: few
d_gene: TRBD1
j_gene: TRBJ2-7
v_gene: TRBV4-1
CDR3nt: TGCGCCAGCAGCCAGTTAACAGGGGAATGGCAGTACTTC
CDR3aa: CASSQLTGEWQYF

abundance: few
d_gene: TRBD2
j_gene: TRBJ2-3
v_gene: TRBV20-1
CDR3nt: TGCAGTGCTGGACTAGCGGGTCGCACAGATACGCAGTATTTT
CDR3aa: CSAGLAGRTDTQYF

abundance: many
d_gene: NA
j_gene: TRBJ1-1
v_gene: TRBV7-6
CDR3nt: TGTGCCAGCAGCTTAATTTTAGGTGTAAACACTGAAGCTTTCTTT
CDR3aa: CASSLILGVNTEAFF

abundance: few
d_gene: NA
j_gene: TRBJ2-7
v_gene: TRBV7-9
CDR3nt: TGTGCCAGCAGCTTAGCCCCGGGACACGTTTACGAGCAGTACTTC
CDR3aa: CASSLAPGHVYEQYF

abundance: NA
d_gene: TRBD2
j_gene: TRBJ2-1
v_gene: TRBV20-1
CDR3nt: TGCAGTGCTAGAGTGCTACTAGCGGGGAGCTTCACCTACAATGAGCAGTTCTTC
CDR3aa: CSARVLLAGSFTYNEQFF

abundance: few
d_gene: TRBD1
j_gene: TRBJ1-1
v_gene: TRBV10-3
CDR3nt: TGTGCCATCAGCAGGGGGGATAACACTGAAGCTTTCTTT
CDR3aa: CAISRGDNTEAFF

abundance: many
d_gene: NA
j_gene: TRBJ2-3
v_gene: TRBV4-1
CDR3nt: TGCGCCAGCAGCCAAATTTTGGGGGGAAGGCAGTATTTT
CDR3aa: CASSQILGGRQYF

abundance: many
d_gene: TRBD1
j_gene: TRBJ1-3
v_gene: TRBV5-1
CDR3nt: TGCGCCAGCAGAGGAGGGACAGGGGATTGGCCCATATATTTT
CDR3aa: CASRGGTGDWPIYF

abundance: NA
d_gene: NA
j_gene: TRBJ2-5
v_gene: TRBV5-1
CDR3nt: TGCGCCAGCACCCGAGGGGGGGCAGAAGAGACCCAGTACTTC
CDR3aa: CASTRGGAEETQYF

abundance: NA
d_gene: TRBD2
j_gene: TRBJ2-7
v_gene: TRBV29-1
CDR3nt: TGCAGCGTTAGGAAACTAGCGGGCCCGAATTCCTACGAGCAGTACTTC
CDR3aa: CSVRKLAGPNSYEQYF

abundance: many
d_gene: NA
j_gene: TRBJ2-7
v_gene: TRBV12-3/TRBV12-4
CDR3nt: TGTGCCAGCAGCCGTAGCTCCTACGAGCAGTACTTC
CDR3aa: CASSRSSYEQYF

abundance: few
d_gene: NA
j_gene: TRBJ2-1
v_gene: TRBV5-4
CDR3nt: TGTGCCAGCAGTCCTCACGACAGGTCCCATGAGCAGTTCTTC
CDR3aa: CASSPHDRSHEQFF